Below, 29 T cell receptor beta chains from the same sample are listed, as sequenced in a study of T cell responses to AZD1222 COVID-19 vaccine. TCRdb's copy holds only in-frame clones and misses some; the assay was immunoSEQ multiplex PCR. The repertoire includes 180,000 or so clones, over 80% of them detected once, and roughly 1% sits in the top ten. The source was peripheral blood, collected 28 days after the second dose of the MenACWY control vaccine. All receptors come from an adult who received the MenACWY meningococcal vaccine as a control.

V and J are TRBV18 and TRBJ1-1, with D uncertain. The V gene lost 1 base and the J gene lost 3 bases, with 6 bases spanning the gap. Germline V gene sequence: CDR1 KGHSH, CDR2 LQKENI. The CDR3 has 13 amino acids. DNA of the CDR3: TGTGCCAGCTCACCACACCCGGACACTGAAGCTTTCTTT. Protein: CASSPHPDTEAFF. The entire variable domain, with the rest obtained from reference TRBV18 and TRBJ1-1, is as follows: NAGVMQNPRHLVRRRGQEARLRCSPMKGHSHVYWYRQLPEEGLKFMVYLQKENIIDESGMPKERFSAEFPKEGPSILRIQQVVRGDSAAYFCASSPHPDTEAFFGQGTRLTVV.

This clone appeared once. V usage is TRBV13 and J usage is TRBJ1-2; TRBD1 matches 7 bases. V shed 4 bases and J 4 bases; nucleotides not matched to a gene: 12. Germline loops: CDR1 PRHDT, CDR2 FYEKMQ (reference sequence). The CDR3 spans 16 residues. In nucleotides, the CDR3 is TGTGCCAGCAGCTCTGGGGGGCGCAGGGGGTTCTATGGCTACACCTTC. It encodes CASSSGGRRGFYGYTF.

The CDR3 sequence is CASSFQHLLPDGYTF. The DNA of the CDR3 is TGTGCCAGCTCATTCCAACATCTACTCCCTGATGGCTACACCTTC. V and J are TRBV18 and TRBJ1-2; D gene unclear. Trimming pared 5 bases from V and 6 bases from J, leaving 19 bases between. This CDR3 is built from 15 residues. Germline CDR1 KGHSH, CDR2 LQKENI.

The chain uses TRBV4-1 and TRBJ1-2, with TRBD1 matching over 7 bases. Germline-derived CDR1 and CDR2 are MGHRA and YSYEKL. There are 16 residues in the CDR3. The junction had 10 bases not matched to a gene; V was cut back by 1 base and J by 5 bases. The CDR3 spells CASSQGGGARQYGYTF. DNA for the CDR3: TGCGCCAGCAGCCAAGGAGGGGGCGCTCGTCAATATGGCTACACCTTC.

The rearrangement uses TRBV10-3 and TRBJ2-7, with 13 bases matching TRBD2. The CDR3 is 14 residues long. V shed 4 bases, J shed 3 bases, and the junction held 0 bases outside the gene matches. CDR1 and CDR2 (germline): ENHRY, SYGVKD. The CDR3: CAISGTSGGYEQYF. CDR3 sequence (DNA): TGTGCCATCAGTGGGACTAGCGGGGGCTACGAGCAGTACTTC.

The gene calls are TRBV4-1 and TRBJ2-3; D is unclear. The V end was cut by 4 bases, the J end by 4 bases, with 12 bases between. The CDR3 covers 14 residues. CDR1 is MGHRA, CDR2 YSYEKL, per germline. In DNA, the CDR3 is TGCGCCAGCAGCCGGGTCTTGCACTCAGATACGCAGTATTTT. It specifies CASSRVLHSDTQYF.

V is TRBV6-6 and J is TRBJ1-2; no clear D gene. CDR1 and CDR2 from the germline V gene are MNHNY and SVGAGI (reference sequence). Trimming shortened V by 5 bases and J by 4 bases, and 14 bases separated the two germline ends. CDR3 length equals 14 residues. The CDR3 DNA follows: TGTGCCAGCAGTCACGGGGATGGGCCCTATGGCTACACCTTC. Protein product: CASSHGDGPYGYTF.

This clone was found once. V gene TRBV19 combines with J gene TRBJ2-7, with 10 bases fitting TRBD1. The CDR3 has 15 amino acids. The V gene end was trimmed by 3 bases and the J gene end by 3 bases; junction bases not matched to a gene: 5. Germline CDR1 LNHDA, CDR2 SQIVND (reference sequence). The CDR3 nucleotides are TGTGCCAGTAGTATGGGTCGGACAGGGGGCTACGAGCAGTACTTC. This translates into CASSMGRTGGYEQYF.

The chain combines TRBV4-2 with TRBJ2-2, with D perhaps TRBD2 (5 bases). Germline CDR1 is LGHNA and CDR2 is YNFKEQ. CDR3 length: 14 residues. Trimming removed 4 bases from V and 7 bases from J, with 13 bases in between. CDR3 sequence: CASSPKNRGGELFF. The CDR3, as DNA: TGTGCCAGCAGCCCCAAGAACCGGGGCGGGGAGCTGTTTTTT.

The chain uses TRBV5-1 and TRBJ2-3, with TRBD2 identical over 12 bases. Germline-derived CDR1 and CDR2 are SGHRS and YFSETQ. Trimming at V came to 4 bases and at J to 3 bases, leaving 6 bases not matched to a gene. CDR3 length: 16 residues. The CDR3 region is CASSPPGTSGTDTQYF. The CDR3 nucleotides read TGCGCCAGCAGCCCCCCCGGGACTAGCGGGACAGATACGCAGTATTTT.

This clone was counted a single time. The rearrangement uses TRBV10-3 and TRBJ1-5; D call uncertain. Looked up from germline, CDR1 is ENHRY and CDR2 is SYGVKD. V lost 0 bases and J lost 4, with 13 bases in between. This CDR3 has 16 residues. The CDR3 sequence: CAISESLGGQNQPQHF. CDR3 bases: TGTGCCATCAGTGAGTCGCTCGGCGGCCAAAATCAGCCCCAGCATTTT.

The chain employs TRBV6-5 and TRBJ1-3; D call uncertain. The CDR3 loop spans 14 amino acids. V lost 6 bases and J 2 bases, leaving 11 bases between the germline ends. The germline V gene encodes CDR1 MNHEY and CDR2 SVGAGI. The DNA of the CDR3 is TGTGCCAGCAGATTGGACCTAGCTGGAAACACCATATATTTT. This encodes CASRLDLAGNTIYF.

The J gene is TRBJ1-1, the V gene TRBV19; 10 bases align to TRBD1. Germline V gives CDR1 LNHDA, CDR2 SQIVND (reference sequence). There are 18 residues in the CDR3. V shed 8 bases and J 4 bases; nucleotides not matched to a gene: 19. The CDR3: CASQTGGPGMIFRTEAFF. The DNA of the CDR3 is TGTGCCAGTCAGACAGGGGGCCCAGGTATGATTTTTCGCACTGAAGCTTTCTTT.

The count of this clone is one. The chain couples TRBV6-5 to TRBJ1-2, with 10 bases that match TRBD1. V shed 8 bases, J shed 6 bases, and the junction held 3 bases outside the gene matches. This CDR3 region has 12 residues. Germline V gives CDR1 MNHEY, CDR2 SVGAGI. The CDR3 sequence: CASGQGGNGYTF. The CDR3 bases are TGTGCCAGCGGACAGGGGGGGAATGGCTACACCTTC.

The chain is built from TRBV3-1 (or the pseudogene TRBV3-2) and TRBJ2-1; tentatively, D is TRBD1 (5 bases). Trimming stripped 1 base from V and 3 bases from J, with 10 bases between. The germline CDR1 and CDR2 sequences are LGHDT and YNNKEL (reference sequence). The CDR3 consists of 15 residues. In nucleotides, the CDR3 is TGTGCCAGCAGCCAAGGTTGGCAGGGCTACAATGAGCAGTTCTTC. It codes for CASSQGWQGYNEQFF.

The chain carries TRBV5-4 and TRBJ2-3; 10 bases align to TRBD2. The V and J ends lost 0 bases and 0 bases, in that order; junction bases with no gene match: 7. The CDR3 has 18 amino acids. Germline CDR1 is SGHNT and CDR2 is YYREEE (reference sequence). CDR3 region: CASSLEASGGLSTDTQYF. The CDR3 nucleotides are TGTGCCAGCAGCTTGGAGGCTAGCGGGGGCCTTAGCACAGATACGCAGTATTTT.

The V call is TRBV2, the J call TRBJ1-1, with D perhaps TRBD1 (5 bases). Deletions cut 7 bases from V and 10 bases from J, with 19 bases between. This CDR3 is built from 13 residues. Germline CDR1 SNHLY, CDR2 FYNNEI. The CDR3 DNA reads as TGTGCCAGCATGGGGCTCCGGGGAAGAGGAGCTTTCTTT. Translated: CASMGLRGRGAFF.

V is TRBV5-1 and J is TRBJ1-5; 8 positions agree with TRBD1. Germline CDR1 is SGHRS and CDR2 is YFSETQ. V lost 5 bases and J lost 2; bases outside the gene matches: 6. The CDR3 covers 15 residues. The CDR3 loop is CASSPGGVGNQPQHF. Here the CDR3 DNA reads TGCGCCAGCAGTCCAGGGGGCGTTGGCAATCAGCCCCAGCATTTT.

The genes are TRBV10-3 and TRBJ1-1; a possible D gene is TRBD1 (5 bases). CDR1 and CDR2 from the germline V gene are ENHRY and SYGVKD. This CDR3 is 13 amino acids long. V was clipped by 3 bases and J by 8 bases, with 13 bases between them. CDR3 sequence reads: CAISDLGGGEAFF. The CDR3 coding sequence is TGTGCCATCAGTGACCTCGGGGGTGGCGAAGCTTTCTTT.

The chain recombines TRBV7-2 with TRBJ1-1; no clear D. With 3 bases removed from V and 4 bases from J, the gap between germline ends came to 12 bases. Germline values: CDR1 SGHTA, CDR2 FQGNSA. This CDR3 contains 14 residues. This CDR3 is CASSLQGPSTEAFF. CDR3 sequence (DNA): TGTGCCAGCAGCTTGCAAGGCCCCAGCACTGAAGCTTTCTTT.

About this clone itself: At one end the junction does not follow the germline gene, possibly because of a read error. The rearrangement joins TRBV7-7 to TRBJ2-7; no reliable D call. Germline V gene lookup returns CDR1 SSHAT and CDR2 FNYEAQ (reference sequence). This CDR3 comprises 13 residues. CDR3 in amino acids: CASSLADSTEQYF. In DNA form, the CDR3 reads TGTGCTAGCAGCTTAGCAGACTCCACGGAGCAGTACTTC.

This clone was seen a single time. The V and J genes are TRBV28 and TRBJ1-5; D uncertain. This CDR3 is built from 13 residues. The germline CDR1 and CDR2 sequences are MDHEN and SYDVKM. V lost 5 bases, J lost 0 bases, and 5 bases lay in between. In DNA form, the CDR3 reads TGTGCCAGCAGTCAATATAGCAATCAGCCCCAGCATTTT. Its translation: CASSQYSNQPQHF.

V and J are TRBV30 and TRBJ2-1; maybe TRBD1 (6 bases). This CDR3 is 15 amino acids long. The ends were cut back, 0 bases at V and 2 bases at J, with 11 bases in the middle. Germline lookup yields CDR1 GTSNPN and CDR2 SVGIG (reference sequence). CDR3 sequence: CAWSVAGGPYNEQFF. The CDR3 DNA is TGTGCCTGGAGTGTTGCTGGGGGCCCCTACAATGAGCAGTTCTTC.

The chain links TRBV9 to TRBJ1-4; D gene uncertain. The CDR3 sequence is 15 residues long. The germline CDR1 and CDR2 sequences are SGDLS and YYNGEE. Trimming pared 3 bases from V and 6 bases from J, leaving 15 bases between. The CDR3 DNA is TGTGCCAGCAGCGGGTCCGGGGTTGGTGATGAAAAACTGTTTTTT. Its translation: CASSGSGVGDEKLFF.

The V gene is TRBV10-3, the J gene TRBJ2-3; the D is unclear. In germline, CDR1 is ENHRY, CDR2 SYGVKD. With 0 bases removed from V and 5 bases from J, the gap between germline ends came to 6 bases. This CDR3 has 13 residues. CDR3 sequence (DNA): TGTGCCATCAGTGAGTCGGCCAGAGATACGCAGTATTTT. The encoded protein is CAISESARDTQYF.

This chain connects TRBV7-2 to TRBJ2-1; 13 bases map to TRBD2. Germline V gene sequence: CDR1 SGHTA, CDR2 FQGNSA. Losses at the gene ends were 5 bases for V and 7 bases for J; bases not matched to a gene: 5. CDR3 length: 15 amino acids. Written as DNA, the CDR3 is TGTGCCAGCAGCGCTGGACTAGCGGGGGAGAATGAGCAGTTCTTC. It translates to CASSAGLAGENEQFF. The whole variable domain, remainder taken from reference TRBV7-2 and TRBJ2-1, is GAGVSQSPSNKVTEKGKDVELRCDPISGHTALYWYRQSLGQGLEFLIYFQGNSAPDKSGLPSDRFSAERTGGSVSTLTIQRTQQEDSAVYLCASSAGLAGENEQFFGPGTRLTVL.

The chain combines TRBV3-1 (or the pseudogene TRBV3-2) with TRBJ1-3; perhaps TRBD1 as D (5 bases). Per germline, CDR1 LGHDT and CDR2 YNNKEL (reference sequence). V was cut by 4 bases and J by 4 bases, with 14 bases left in between. The CDR3 runs 15 residues. CDR3: CASSPFDRIGNTIYF. The CDR3 DNA is TGTGCCAGCAGCCCGTTCGACAGAATCGGAAACACCATATATTTT.

This clone was observed a single time. The chain joins TRBV9 to TRBJ1-2, with TRBD1 matching 9 bases. Germline V gene data show CDR1 as SGDLS and CDR2 as YYNGEE. This CDR3 is built from 13 residues. V was pared by 4 bases and J by 5 bases, with 3 bases of the junction left unmatched. CDR3 residues: CASSPGTGYGYTF. DNA for the CDR3: TGTGCCAGCAGCCCCGGGACAGGGTATGGCTACACCTTC. Looking up the rest from reference TRBV9 and TRBJ1-2 gives the full variable domain: DSGVTQTPKHLITATGQRVTLRCSPRSGDLSVYWYQQSLDQGLQFLIQYYNGEERAKGNILERFSAQQFPDLHSELNLSSLELGDSALYFCASSPGTGYGYTFGSGTRLTVV.

The chain links TRBV7-2 to TRBJ2-7; tentative D call: TRBD1 (7 bases). The CDR3 is 14 residues long. Germline CDR1 reads SGHTA; CDR2 reads FQGNSA. Trimming took 6 bases from V and 7 from J, leaving 19 bases between them. The CDR3 is CASSTPEGAREQYF. The DNA for the CDR3 is TGTGCCAGCAGTACCCCGGAGGGGGCGAGAGAGCAGTACTTC.